This T cell receptor (beta chain) was identified in a study of blood T cell repertoires in COVID-19. Study information: There were acute and convalescent COVID-19 samples, and they came from the United States, Italy and Spain. In each case, the material was cDNA or gDNA derived from T cells, B-cell-depleted T cells, or PBMCs.

The CDR3 consists of 12 residues. Looked up from germline, CDR1 is MNHEY and CDR2 is SVGAGI. Trimming took off 5 bases at V and 3 bases at J, with 7 bases between the two ends. Sequencing was performed with immunoSEQ multiplex PCR; in TCRdb, only in-frame clones are kept and a portion is missing. Here the sample spans under 400,000 clones, 89% being singletons. The origin of this receptor is a woman aged 55-75 years with COVID-19, enrolled during active disease. The rearrangement links TRBV6-5 to TRBJ1-1; possible D gene TRBD1, 5 bases. Sequenced: peripheral blood. The CDR3 nucleotides are TGTGCCAGCAGTAGACAGCACACTGAAGCTTTCTTT. The encoded protein is CASSRQHTEAFF.